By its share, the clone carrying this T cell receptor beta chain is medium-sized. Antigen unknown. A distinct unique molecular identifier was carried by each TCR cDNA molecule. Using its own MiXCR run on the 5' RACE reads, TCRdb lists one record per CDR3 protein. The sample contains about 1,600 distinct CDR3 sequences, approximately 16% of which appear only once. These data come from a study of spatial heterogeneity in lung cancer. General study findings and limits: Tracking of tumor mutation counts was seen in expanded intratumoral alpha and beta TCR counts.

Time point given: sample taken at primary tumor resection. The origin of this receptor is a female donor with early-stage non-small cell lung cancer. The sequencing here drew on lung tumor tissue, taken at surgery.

CDR3 in amino acids: CSSSEGLAGGDTQYF. The CDR3 DNA sequence: TGCAGTAGTAGCGAGGGACTAGCGGGAGGAGATACGCAGTATTTT. The genes are TRBV20-1 and TRBJ2-3; 15 bases are a match to TRBD2. The CDR3 runs 15 residues. Germline CDR1 and CDR2: DFQATT and SNEGSKA (reference sequence). Unmatched junction bases numbered 8, after V lost 8 bases and J lost 5 bases.